This T cell receptor beta chain was documented in a study of monozygotic twins with inflammatory bowel disease (dated by TCRdb to the late 2010s). Background on the whole study: In total, roughly 30 monozygotic twin pairs made up the full study: 19 Danish pairs, all IBD-discordant, plus nine German pairs, of which four were IBD-concordant and five were IBD-discordant. Each individual had, on average, about 151 000 unique TCRalpha sequences and 181 000 unique TCRbeta sequences available for analysis. The search for disease-associated traits relied mainly on comparing IBD patients with their genetically identical healthy co-twins within discordant pairs.

Library prep was done by 5' RACE. The input for every TCR library was around 3.5 ug of total RNA. For each sample, cDNA was synthesized in eight separate reactions using SMARTScribe reverse transcriptase. During cDNA synthesis, unique molecular identifiers containing a 6-nucleotide sample barcode were introduced by template switching. Two nested PCRs of about 15 and 9 cycles amplified the TCRalpha and TCRbeta cDNA, and bead purification followed each PCR. Before amplification, cDNA was treated with uracil DNA-glycosylase and purified using the QIAquick PCR purification kit. The second PCR added Illumina TruSeq-compatible adapters along with sample-specific barcodes. Library quality and concentration were checked on TapeStation and Qubit, and libraries were pooled at about 5 ng each. The pooled libraries were sequenced with 2 x 100 bp reads and custom sequencing primers on an Illumina HiSeq2500 single-index Rapid Run. The authors processed their data as follows. PCR and sequencing errors were corrected by UMI-based consensus assembly using MiGEC version 1.2.6. V(D)J alignment, clonotype assembly and CDR3 extraction were performed with MiXCR version 2.1.1. Normalisation of gene usage, clonotype sharing and MAIT/NKT TCR abundance was achieved by analysing the top 1000, 10 000 and 20 000 clonotypes per sample. Diversity was computed as the inverse Simpson index with the vegan R package after downsampling to 27 000 UMIs. Paired Mann-Whitney U tests were applied to discordant twin pairs, and Benjamini-Hochberg correction was used for multiple testing. TCRdb reprocessed the reads, reporting each CDR3 protein sequence once and no DNA. What appears here as the V and J calls and clone size reflects TCRdb's work, not the paper's. The sample's table lists a count of about 350,000 distinct CDR3 sequences. The ten largest make up 2% to 2.5% of the sample.

From each donor, an approximately 2.3 ml peripheral blood sample was drawn into PAXgene tubes and stored at -80 degrees C. Without any T cell sorting, total RNA was extracted from whole blood using the PAXgene blood miRNA kit on an automated QIAcube. Peripheral blood from monozygotic twin pairs who were concordant or discordant for inflammatory bowel disease underwent deep TCRalpha and TCRbeta repertoire profiling using unique molecular barcoding. Smoking habits were recorded for all twin pairs, and each individual was classified as a current, former or never smoker. For this clonotype: Its antigen is currently not known.

Points the paper makes about the study in general: Repertoire similarity did not differ between concordant and discordant twins, which could be due to limited statistical power. Compared with healthy twins, IBD patients shared fewer clonotypes with other individuals, and the difference was most pronounced in patients with signs of disease activity. The analysis was unable to tell apart different T cell subtypes. Background noise and inter-individual variability may have been introduced into the repertoires by the differing immunosuppressive treatments among patients. Measured by the inverse Simpson index, TCRbeta repertoire diversity was lower in IBD patients than in their healthy co-twins. No single strong signal or clonotype linked to IBD turned up in the results, so the idea that one exists was not supported.

The germline V gene yields MGHRA for CDR1 and YSYEKL for CDR2. From the cysteine up to the phenylalanine, the CDR3 has a length of 16 residues. No DNA was logged. The origin of this receptor is a human donor with ulcerative colitis or Crohn's disease, or a healthy co-twin of an affected twin (not recorded which). The rearrangement combines TRBV4-1 with TRBJ2-3; TCRdb returns TRBD2, unconfirmable since there is no DNA. Sequenced: blood. Here the CDR3 is given as CASSSLPEGPTDTQYF.